This T cell receptor (beta chain) emerged from a study of T cell responses to AZD1222 COVID-19 vaccine. General study results and limits: Rises in breadth and depth of Spike-specific TCRs came after two AZD1222 doses.

This clone was detected only a few times. Its antigen is not known. The protocol was immunoSEQ multiplex PCR, while the TCRdb copy is restricted to in-frame clones and leaves out a portion. The table records 44,000 or so clones, around three quarters of them present only once. V dropped 5 bases and J dropped 4; count of bases not matched to a gene: 8. Germline V gives CDR1 SEHNR, CDR2 FQNEAQ (reference sequence). The CDR3 is made up of 16 amino acids. The rearrangement links TRBV7-9 to TRBJ2-2; 9 bases match TRBD1. This receptor was taken from an adult who received the MenACWY meningococcal vaccine as a control. Sequences were derived from peripheral blood, sampled 28 days after the second dose of the MenACWY control vaccine. CDR3 region: CASSIGTGFFTGELFF. In DNA form, the CDR3 reads TGTGCCAGCAGCATTGGGACAGGGTTTTTCACCGGGGAGCTGTTTTTT.